The sequence of this TCR beta chain was determined in a study of blood T cell repertoires in COVID-19. About this clone itself: This sample also contains other DNA sequences that code for the same CDR3.

CDR3 length: 16 amino acids. CDR1 and CDR2 from the germline V gene are KGHSH and LQKENI. The trim removed 3 bases at V and 1 base at J, leaving 5 bases unmatched. The data were produced by immunoSEQ multiplex PCR, yet TCRdb's version contains in-frame clones alone and is incomplete. The data hold about 260,000 clones, with about nine tenths observed a single time. The clonotype comes from a middle-aged man who had recovered from COVID-19. V and J are TRBV18 and TRBJ2-5; TRBD2 agrees at 10 bases. The sequencing sample was made of peripheral blood. The DNA for the CDR3 is TGTGCCAGCTCACCCCTTAGCGGGGGGTTCCAAGAGACCCAGTACTTC. It codes for CASSPLSGGFQETQYF.